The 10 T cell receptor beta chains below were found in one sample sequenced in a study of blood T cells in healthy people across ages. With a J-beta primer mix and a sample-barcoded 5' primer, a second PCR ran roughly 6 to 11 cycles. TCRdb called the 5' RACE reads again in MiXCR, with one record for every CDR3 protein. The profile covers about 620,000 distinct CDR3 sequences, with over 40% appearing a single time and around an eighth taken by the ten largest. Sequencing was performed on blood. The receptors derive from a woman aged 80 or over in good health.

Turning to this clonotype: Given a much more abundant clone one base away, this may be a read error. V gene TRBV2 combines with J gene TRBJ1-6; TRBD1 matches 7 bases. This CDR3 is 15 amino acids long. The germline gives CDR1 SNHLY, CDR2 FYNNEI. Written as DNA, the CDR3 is TGTGCCAGCAGTGGTCGGGACAGCTATAATTCACCCCCCCACTTT. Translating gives CASSGRDSYNSPPHF.

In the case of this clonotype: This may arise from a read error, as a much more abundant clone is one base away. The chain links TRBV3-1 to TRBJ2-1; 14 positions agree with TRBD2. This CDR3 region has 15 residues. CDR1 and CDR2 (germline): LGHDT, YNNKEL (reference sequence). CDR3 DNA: TGTGCCAGCGGCCAGGGGACTAGCGGGAGAAATGAGCAGTTCTTC. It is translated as CASGQGTSGRNEQFF.

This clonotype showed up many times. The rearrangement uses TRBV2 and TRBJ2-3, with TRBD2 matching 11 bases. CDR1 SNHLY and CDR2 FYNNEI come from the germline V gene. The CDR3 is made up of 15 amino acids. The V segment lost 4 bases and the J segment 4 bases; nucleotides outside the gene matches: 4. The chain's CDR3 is CASSATSGSADTQYF. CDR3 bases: TGTGCCAGCAGTGCAACTAGCGGGAGTGCAGATACGCAGTATTTT.

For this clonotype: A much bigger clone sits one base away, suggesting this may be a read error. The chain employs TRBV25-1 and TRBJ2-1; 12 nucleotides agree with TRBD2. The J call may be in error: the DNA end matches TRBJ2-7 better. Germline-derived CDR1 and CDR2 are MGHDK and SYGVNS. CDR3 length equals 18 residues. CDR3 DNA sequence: TGTGCCAGCAGCGAACCCAGACTAGCGGGAGATGCCTACAATGAGCAGTACTTC. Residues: CASSEPRLAGDAYNEQYF.

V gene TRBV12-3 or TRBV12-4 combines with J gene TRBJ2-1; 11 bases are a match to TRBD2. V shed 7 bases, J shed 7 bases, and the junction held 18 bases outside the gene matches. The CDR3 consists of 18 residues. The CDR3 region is CASTREVAGGRWGNEQFF. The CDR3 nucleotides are TGTGCCAGCACTCGGGAGGTAGCGGGGGGGCGGTGGGGTAATGAGCAGTTCTTC.

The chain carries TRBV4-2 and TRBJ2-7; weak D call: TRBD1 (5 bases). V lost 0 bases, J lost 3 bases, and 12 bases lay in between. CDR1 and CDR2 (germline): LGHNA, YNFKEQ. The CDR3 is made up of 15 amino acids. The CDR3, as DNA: TGTGCCAGCAGCCAAGATGGGGCAGTTGACTACGAGCAGTACTTC. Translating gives CASSQDGAVDYEQYF.

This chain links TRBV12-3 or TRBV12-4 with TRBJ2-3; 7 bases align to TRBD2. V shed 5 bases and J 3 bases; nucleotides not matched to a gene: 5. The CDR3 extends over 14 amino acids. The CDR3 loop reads CASSARAGTDTQYF. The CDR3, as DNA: TGTGCCAGCAGTGCCAGAGCGGGGACAGATACGCAGTATTTT.

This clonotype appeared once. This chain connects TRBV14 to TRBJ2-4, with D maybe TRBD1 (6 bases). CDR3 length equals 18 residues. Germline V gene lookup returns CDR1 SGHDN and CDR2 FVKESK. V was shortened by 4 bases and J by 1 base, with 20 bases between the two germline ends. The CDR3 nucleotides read TGTGCCAGCAGCCCCCGACTGGGACAACCGAGGGCCAAAAACATTCAGTACTTC. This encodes CASSPRLGQPRAKNIQYF.

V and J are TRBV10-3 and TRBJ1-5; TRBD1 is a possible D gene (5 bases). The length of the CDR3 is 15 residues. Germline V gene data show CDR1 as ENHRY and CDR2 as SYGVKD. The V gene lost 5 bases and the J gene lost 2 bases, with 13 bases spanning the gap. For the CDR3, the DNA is TGTGCCATCAGTTCCGGGACCTCAGGCAATCAGCCCCAGCATTTT. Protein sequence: CAISSGTSGNQPQHF.

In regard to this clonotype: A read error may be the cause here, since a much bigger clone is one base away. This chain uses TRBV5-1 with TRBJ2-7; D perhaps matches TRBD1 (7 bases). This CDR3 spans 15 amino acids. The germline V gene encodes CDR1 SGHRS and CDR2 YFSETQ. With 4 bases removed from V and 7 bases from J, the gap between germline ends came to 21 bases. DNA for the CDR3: TGCGCCAGCAGCGGGGGGACAGCCTCCTACAATGAGCAGTACTTC. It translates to CASSGGTASYNEQYF.